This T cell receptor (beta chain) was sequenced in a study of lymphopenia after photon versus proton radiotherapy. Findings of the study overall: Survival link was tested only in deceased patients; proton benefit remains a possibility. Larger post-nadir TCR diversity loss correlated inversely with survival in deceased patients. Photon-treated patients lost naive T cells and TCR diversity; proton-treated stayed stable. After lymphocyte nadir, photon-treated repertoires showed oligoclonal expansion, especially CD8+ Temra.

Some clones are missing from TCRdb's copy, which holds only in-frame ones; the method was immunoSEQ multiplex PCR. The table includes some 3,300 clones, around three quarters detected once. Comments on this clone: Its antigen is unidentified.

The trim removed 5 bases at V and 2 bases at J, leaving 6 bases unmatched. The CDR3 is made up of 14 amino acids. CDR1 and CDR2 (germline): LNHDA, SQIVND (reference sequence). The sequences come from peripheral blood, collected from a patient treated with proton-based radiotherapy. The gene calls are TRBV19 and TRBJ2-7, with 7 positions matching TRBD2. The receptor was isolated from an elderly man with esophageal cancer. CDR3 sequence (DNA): TGTGCCAGTAGTTCGGGAGGCGGGACCTACGAGCAGTACTTC. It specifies CASSSGGGTYEQYF. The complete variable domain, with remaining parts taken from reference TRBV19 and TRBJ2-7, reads DGGITQSPKYLFRKEGQNVTLSCEQNLNHDAMYWYRQDPGQGLRLIYYSQIVNDFQKGDIAEGYSVSREKKESFPLTVTSAQKNPTAFYLCASSSGGGTYEQYFGPGTRLTVT.